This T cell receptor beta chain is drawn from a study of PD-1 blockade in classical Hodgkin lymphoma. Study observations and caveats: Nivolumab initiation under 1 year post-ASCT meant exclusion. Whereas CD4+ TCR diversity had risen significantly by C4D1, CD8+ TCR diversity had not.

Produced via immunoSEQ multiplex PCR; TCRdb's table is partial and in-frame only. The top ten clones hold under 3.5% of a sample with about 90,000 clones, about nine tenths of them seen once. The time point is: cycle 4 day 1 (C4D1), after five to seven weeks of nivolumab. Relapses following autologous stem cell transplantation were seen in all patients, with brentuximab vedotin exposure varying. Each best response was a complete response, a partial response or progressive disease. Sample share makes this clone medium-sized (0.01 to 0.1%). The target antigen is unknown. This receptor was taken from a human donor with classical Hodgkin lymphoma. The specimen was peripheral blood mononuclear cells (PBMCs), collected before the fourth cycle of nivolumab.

The CDR3 DNA sequence: TGTGCCAGCAGCCCAAACAGGGGCACTGAAGCTTTCTTT. Translating gives CASSPNRGTEAFF. This chain links TRBV9 with TRBJ1-1; TRBD1 aligns across 7 bases. Germline V gene sequence: CDR1 SGDLS, CDR2 YYNGEE. The V and J ends lost 4 bases and 4 bases, in that order; junction bases with no gene match: 4. The CDR3 is 13 amino acids.